Sequencing of this T cell receptor beta chain was carried out in a study of breast tumors, draining lymph nodes, adjacent tissues. TCRdb re-called the multiplex PCR reads with MiXCR, one entry per CDR3 protein. The repertoire holds more than 200,000 distinct CDR3 sequences, with approximately 30% as singletons. The CDR3 is 13 amino acids. Germline lookup yields CDR1 LNHDA and CDR2 SQIVND (reference sequence). V shed 1 base and J shed 6 bases, with 10 bases lying between them. Points from the study as a whole: The data were judged consistent with most tumor T cells coming from lymph node and expanding in tumor. Tumor and nontumor repertoires were significantly more similar in luminal-like than in basal-like breast cancer. Tumors had less TCR diversity than lymph nodes, more than nontumor tissue.

The lymph nodes were axillary draining lymph nodes from breast cancer patients. Many counts were recorded for this clonotype. Its antigen is currently unknown. This chain connects TRBV19 to TRBJ2-7; tentatively, D is TRBD2 (5 bases). The sequencing input was axillary lymph node tissue. The clonotype originates from a female donor with breast cancer. Some clones in this sample may be carry-over from other donors' samples. As DNA, the CDR3 is TGTGCCAGTAGTATAGTACTAGAAGGCGAGCAGTACTTC. Translation: CASSIVLEGEQYF.